Listed here is a single TCR beta chain. This clonotype has a handful of counts. Its antigen remains undetermined. Per-base quality was not reported, and no clone a single base away is much larger than it. TCRdb shows the sequencer as Illumina NovaSeq 6000. cDNA libraries for TCRalpha and TCRbeta were prepared by 5'RACE using constant-segment primers, with sample barcodes and unique molecular identifiers added. RNA was extracted from every sample with Trizol reagent. The libraries were amplified in two PCR steps, and the second step added a second sample barcode and Illumina TruSeq adapters. The libraries were sequenced on an Illumina NovaSeq using 2 x 150 bp paired-end reads. As for the original processing: With migec v1.2.7, reads were demultiplexed and then collapsed into UMI-guided consensus sequences. Using mixcr v2.1.11, UMI consensuses were aligned to TRA and TRB V and J templates and then assembled into clonotypes. Clonotypes were classified as expanded or contracted when called significant by both edgeR and NoisET, with noise models trained on biological replicates. edgeR calls used a false discovery rate-adjusted p below 0.01 and a log2 fold-change threshold of 1. As an exploratory analysis of dynamics, PCA with hierarchical clustering was applied to max-normalized trajectories of the 1000 most abundant clonotypes. The CD4 or CD8 phenotype of responding clones was assigned using the separately sequenced CD4+ and CD8+ repertoires. TCRdb itself trimmed the public reads at Q25 with fastp, ran MiXCR and retained productive beta chains. Rows are unified per CDR3 protein, each entry keeping the most common DNA and genes. TCRdb, not the authors, supplied the V and J calls. This sample gives 200,000 to 250,000 distinct CDR3 sequences in total; about 10% of them show up just once. The ten top clones hold 2.5% to 3.5% of the sample.

The data were obtained in a study of T-cell memory formation after mild COVID-19 (dated by TCRdb to 2020 to 2022). A note on the overall study: TCR sequence clusters from the two donors were largely donor specific. T-cell clones expanding and contracting after mild COVID-19 in two donors were tracked by longitudinal TCRalpha and TCRbeta repertoire sequencing. Two young, previously healthy adult volunteers made up the cohort, one male and one female. General findings and caveats noted by the study authors: Balanced CD4/CD8 phenotypes were observed for clones contracting from day 15 to 85, whereas a bias towards CD4+ was observed for a second wave of clones expanding from day 15 to 37. Contracting CD4+ clones turned up mainly in the CM and EM memory subsets, whereas EMRA was where CD8+ clones were enriched. Only two mild cases were covered in the study, and larger cohorts including severe cases with pre-infection samples were considered necessary. Some responding clones were detected in pre-infection memory, which suggested that pre-existing cross-reactive memory T cells had joined the SARS-CoV-2 response. SARS-CoV-2 specificity of the second-wave clones peaking on day 37 was not confirmed.

Ficoll-Paque density gradient centrifugation was used to isolate PBMCs. The receptor comes from a man younger than 35 who had mild COVID-19 (a few samples of this study predate the infection). The sample titles of this study are shuffled in the database, so cell type and time point are left out; the donor was told from shared clones. Sequencing was performed on PBMCs or a T cell subset sorted from them (not recorded which).

The CDR3 loop reads CASSYWSSSGSIGGELFF. The DNA reads TGTGCCAGCAGTTATTGGTCGTCGTCAGGGTCTATTGGCGGGGAGCTGTTTTTT. In this chain, TRBV6-5 is recombined with TRBJ2-2; TRBD1 is a possible D gene, resting on 5 matching bases. V is pared back by 3 bases and J by 7 bases, with 24 bases lying between the germline termini. Taken from the germline V gene, the CDR1 and CDR2 loops are MNHEY and SVGAGI. From its cysteine to its phenylalanine, the CDR3 spans 18 amino acids. Kept here is only the CDR3 DNA, which spans 54 bases and is read in frame from base 1.